This is a list of T cell receptor beta chains from one sample in a study of blood T cell repertoires in COVID-19. Clones were sequenced by immunoSEQ multiplex PCR, and TCRdb holds only the in-frame ones, with some missing. The sample has 280,000 or so clones; 90% are singletons. The material sequenced was PBMCs or T cells enriched from blood (not recorded which). Receptors originate from a woman aged 18 to 35 with acute COVID-19. Both conserved end residues are part of each CDR3. Each record gives: D gene, V gene, J gene, clone size, CDR3 DNA, CDR3 protein. A D gene is named only where the DNA matches it firmly. Size values are once, few and many counts, or a class for expanded clones, and some rows have none.

>.|TRBV30|TRBJ1-4|.
TGTGCCTGGAGCGGGGTTAGTGAAAAACTGTTTTTT
CAWSGVSEKLFF
>TRBD1|TRBV4-1|TRBJ2-7|.
TGCGCCAGCAGCCTTCGAACAAAAGACCGGGACAGGGGGTACGAGCAGTACTTC
CASSLRTKDRDRGYEQYF
>.|TRBV9|TRBJ2-7|.
TGTGCCAGCAGCCCCCGGGGCACGACAGGCTACGAGCAGTACTTC
CASSPRGTTGYEQYF
>TRBD1|TRBV5-5|TRBJ2-1|.
TGTGCCAGCAGCACCGGGACAGGGCAACACAATGAGCAGTTCTTC
CASSTGTGQHNEQFF
>.|TRBV19|TRBJ2-7|once
TGTGCCAGTAAGGGGAACTCCTACGAGCAGTACTTC
CASKGNSYEQYF
>.|TRBV2|TRBJ1-1|.
TGTGCCAGCAGCCACGCCGGACAGAATGAAGCTTTCTTT
CASSHAGQNEAFF
>.|TRBV19|TRBJ2-4|.
TGTGCCAGTACCCAGGGTGGGGGCGTGCCGGCCAAAAACATTCAGTACTTC
CASTQGGGVPAKNIQYF
>TRBD2|TRBV5-1|TRBJ2-7|.
TGCGCCAGTTCCGGGAGGGCCCCTGAGAACGAGCAGTACTTC
CASSGRAPENEQYF
>.|TRBV18|TRBJ1-2|.
TGTGCCAGCTCAATAGGGGTGGATTCGGCTAACTATGGCTACACCTTC
CASSIGVDSANYGYTF
>.|TRBV29-1|TRBJ1-1|.
TGCAGCGTTGAAGGGACGGCAGGGAGGGCGACTGAAGCTTTCTTT
CSVEGTAGRATEAFF
>.|TRBV27|TRBJ1-2|.
TGTGCCAGCAGTTTAACAGGTCTCTATGGCTACACCTTC
CASSLTGLYGYTF
>.|TRBV5-1|TRBJ1-6|.
TGCGCCAGCAGCTTTAGCTCCTATAATTCACCCCTCCACTTT
CASSFSSYNSPLHF
>TRBD2|TRBV14|TRBJ2-1|.
TGTGCCAGCAGCCAAGAATCACTAGCGGCAACTCACAATGAGCAGTTCTTC
CASSQESLAATHNEQFF
>.|TRBV4-2|TRBJ1-5|.
TGTGCCAGCAGCCAAGAGGGGGGAAGGAACAATCAGCCCCAGCATTTT
CASSQEGGRNNQPQHF
>.|TRBV7-2|TRBJ2-1|.
TGTGCCAGCAGCCAGGGACTTAGCTCGCTCAATGAGCAGTTCTTC
CASSQGLSSLNEQFF
>TRBD2|TRBV28|TRBJ2-7|.
TGTGCCAGCAGTTCTTTCGCTGCTGGCGGGGGTTACGAGCAGTACTTC
CASSSFAAGGGYEQYF
>TRBD2|TRBV28|TRBJ2-1|.
TGTGCCAGCAAGAGGCTAGCGGGAGCCTCCTACAATGAGCAGTTCTTC
CASKRLAGASYNEQFF
>.|TRBV24-1|TRBJ2-2|.
TGTGCCACCAGTGCAGTTGGCCAGGGGGAGCTGTTTTTT
CATSAVGQGELFF
>.|TRBV27|TRBJ1-2|.
TGTGCCAGCAGTTTATCGTCAGGTAGCTATGGCTACACCTTC
CASSLSSGSYGYTF
>TRBD1|TRBV27|TRBJ2-6|.
TGTGCCAGCAGTTTAAAGTCGACTGGGACAGGCCTCTCTGGGGCCAACGTCCTGACTTTC
CASSLKSTGTGLSGANVLTF
>.|TRBV6-6|TRBJ1-4|.
.
CASSSSVDEKLFF
>.|TRBV5-4|TRBJ2-6|few
TGTGCCAGCAGCTTGGGTTGGGGCTCGGCCTCTGGGGCCAACGTCCTGACTTTC
CASSLGWGSASGANVLTF
>TRBD1|TRBV5-4|TRBJ2-1|.
TGTGCCAGCAGCTTTCCGACAGGGCCTAGGAATGAGCAGTTCTTC
CASSFPTGPRNEQFF
>TRBD2|TRBV12-5|TRBJ2-7|many
TGTGCTAGTGGTTTGGGACTAGCGGGGACCCCCTACGAGCAGTACTTC
CASGLGLAGTPYEQYF
>TRBD2|TRBV7-6|TRBJ2-3|.
TGTGCCAGCAGCAATCTAGCGGGAAGCACAGATACGCAGTATTTT
CASSNLAGSTDTQYF
>TRBD1|TRBV2|TRBJ1-3|.
TGTGCCAGCAAGACAGGGGGCGGAAACACCATATATTTT
CASKTGGGNTIYF